This T cell receptor (beta chain) was profiled in a study of cytomegalovirus exposure and HLA in healthy donors. Study details: Approximately 85 million unique TCRs from HLA-typed donors made up an early data release.

Donors likely had unrecorded immune exposures despite being nominally healthy when sampled. The trim removed 5 bases at V and 5 bases at J, leaving 8 bases unmatched. This CDR3 is built from 14 residues. Germline V lookup: CDR1 SEHNR, CDR2 FQNEAQ (reference sequence). PCR used 60 Vbeta primers and 13 Jbeta primers. Repertoires were generated with immunoSEQ multiplex PCR, while TCRdb's copy carries only in-frame clones and drops some. The sample has some 54,000 clones; about three quarters are singletons. Study results and caveats: Another analysis was done later, and it associated fewer than 20,000 TCR beta sequences with HLA alleles at 0.05 false discovery rate. Later analysis placed DRB1 highest and HLA-C lowest in TCR association rates, which differed by HLA locus.

A note on this clone: What it binds is not known.

The sequence came from a man between 18 and 29 years old in good health and CMV-seronegative. V gene TRBV7-9 combines with J gene TRBJ1-1; the match to TRBD1 covers 7 bases. The specimen sequenced was PBMCs. CDR3 sequence reads: CASSLEAGGTEAFF. The DNA of the CDR3 is TGTGCCAGCAGCCTAGAAGCAGGGGGGACTGAAGCTTTCTTT.